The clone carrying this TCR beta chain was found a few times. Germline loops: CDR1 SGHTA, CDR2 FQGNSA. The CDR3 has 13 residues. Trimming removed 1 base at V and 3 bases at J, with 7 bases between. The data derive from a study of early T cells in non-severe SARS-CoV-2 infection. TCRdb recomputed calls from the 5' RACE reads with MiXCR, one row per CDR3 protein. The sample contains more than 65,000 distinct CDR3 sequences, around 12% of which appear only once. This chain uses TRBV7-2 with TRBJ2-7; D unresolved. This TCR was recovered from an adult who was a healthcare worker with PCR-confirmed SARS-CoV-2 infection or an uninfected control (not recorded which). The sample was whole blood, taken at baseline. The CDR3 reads CASSLDSYYEQYF. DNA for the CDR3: TGTGCCAGCAGCTTAGATTCTTACTACGAGCAGTACTTC. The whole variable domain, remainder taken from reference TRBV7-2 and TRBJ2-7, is GAGVSQSPSNKVTEKGKDVELRCDPISGHTALYWYRQSLGQGLEFLIYFQGNSAPDKSGLPSDRFSAERTGGSVSTLTIQRTQQEDSAVYLCASSLDSYYEQYFGPGTRLTVT.